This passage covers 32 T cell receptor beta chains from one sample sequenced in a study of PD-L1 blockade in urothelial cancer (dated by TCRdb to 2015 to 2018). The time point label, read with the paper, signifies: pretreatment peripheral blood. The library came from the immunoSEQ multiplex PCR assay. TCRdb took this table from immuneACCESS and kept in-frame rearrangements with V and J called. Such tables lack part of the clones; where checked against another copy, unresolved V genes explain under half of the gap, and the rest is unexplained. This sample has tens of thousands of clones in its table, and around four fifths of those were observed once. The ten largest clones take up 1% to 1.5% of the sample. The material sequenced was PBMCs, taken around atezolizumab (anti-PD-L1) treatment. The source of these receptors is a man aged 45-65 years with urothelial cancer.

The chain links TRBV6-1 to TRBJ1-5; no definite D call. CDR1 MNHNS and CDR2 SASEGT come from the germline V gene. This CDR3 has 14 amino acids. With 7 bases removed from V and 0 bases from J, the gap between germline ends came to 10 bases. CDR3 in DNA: TGTGCCAGCAAGGAGGTTTATAGCAATCAGCCCCAGCATTTT. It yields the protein CASKEVYSNQPQHF.

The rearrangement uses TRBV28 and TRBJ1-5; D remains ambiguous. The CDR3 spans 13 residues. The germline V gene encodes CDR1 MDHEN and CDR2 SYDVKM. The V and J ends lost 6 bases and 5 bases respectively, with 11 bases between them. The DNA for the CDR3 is TGTGCCAGCAGGGTTCGGGAGTATCAGCCCCAGCATTTT. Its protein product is CASRVREYQPQHF.

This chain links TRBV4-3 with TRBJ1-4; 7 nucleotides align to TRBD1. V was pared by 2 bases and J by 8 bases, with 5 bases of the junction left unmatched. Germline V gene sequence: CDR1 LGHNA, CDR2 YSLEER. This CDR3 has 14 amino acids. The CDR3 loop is CASSQTTGVEKLFF. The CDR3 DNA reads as TGCGCCAGCAGCCAAACTACAGGGGTCGAAAAACTGTTTTTT.

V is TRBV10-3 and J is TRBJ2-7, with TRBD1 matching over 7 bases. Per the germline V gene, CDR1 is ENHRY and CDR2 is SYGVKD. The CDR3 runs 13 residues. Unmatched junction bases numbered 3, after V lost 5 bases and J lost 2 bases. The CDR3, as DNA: TGTGCCATCAGTTCCGGGACAGCCTACGAGCAGTACTTC. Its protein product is CAISSGTAYEQYF.

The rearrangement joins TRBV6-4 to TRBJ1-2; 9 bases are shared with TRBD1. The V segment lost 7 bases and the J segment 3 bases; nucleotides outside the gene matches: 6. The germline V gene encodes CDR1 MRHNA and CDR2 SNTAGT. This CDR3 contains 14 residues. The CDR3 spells CASTPGQGDYGYTF. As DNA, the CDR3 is TGTGCCAGCACCCCGGGACAGGGCGACTATGGCTACACCTTC.

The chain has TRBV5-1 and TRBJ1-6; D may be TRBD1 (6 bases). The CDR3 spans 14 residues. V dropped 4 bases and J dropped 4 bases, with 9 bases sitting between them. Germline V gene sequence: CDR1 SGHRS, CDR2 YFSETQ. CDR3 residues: CASSGGTYNSPLHF. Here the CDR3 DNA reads TGCGCCAGCAGCGGGGGCACGTATAATTCACCCCTCCACTTT.

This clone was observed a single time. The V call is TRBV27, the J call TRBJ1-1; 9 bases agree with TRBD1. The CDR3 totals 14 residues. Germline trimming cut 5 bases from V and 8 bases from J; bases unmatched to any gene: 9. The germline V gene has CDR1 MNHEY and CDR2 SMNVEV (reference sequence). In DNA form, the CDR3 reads TGTGCCAGCAGTCTTACGCCGGGACAGGGAGAAGCTTTCTTT. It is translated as CASSLTPGQGEAFF.

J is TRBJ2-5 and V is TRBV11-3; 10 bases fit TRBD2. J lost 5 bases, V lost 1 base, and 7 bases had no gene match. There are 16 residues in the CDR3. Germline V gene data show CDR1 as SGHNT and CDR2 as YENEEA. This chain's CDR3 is CASSLAGAGGLETQYF. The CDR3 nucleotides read TGTGCCAGCAGCTTAGCTGGAGCGGGGGGGCTTGAGACCCAGTACTTC.

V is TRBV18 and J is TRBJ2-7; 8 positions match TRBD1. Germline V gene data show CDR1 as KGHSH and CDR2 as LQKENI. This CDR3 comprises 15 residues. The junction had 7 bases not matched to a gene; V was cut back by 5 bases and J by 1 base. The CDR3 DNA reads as TGTGCCAGCTCAGACGACAGGGGAAGGTCCTACGAGCAGTACTTC. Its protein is CASSDDRGRSYEQYF.

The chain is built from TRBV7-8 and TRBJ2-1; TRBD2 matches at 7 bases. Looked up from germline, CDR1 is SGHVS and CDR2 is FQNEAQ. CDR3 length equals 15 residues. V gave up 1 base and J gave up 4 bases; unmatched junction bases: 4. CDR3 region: CASSLEAGPYNEQFF. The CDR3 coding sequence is TGTGCCAGCAGCTTAGAAGCGGGACCGTACAATGAGCAGTTCTTC.

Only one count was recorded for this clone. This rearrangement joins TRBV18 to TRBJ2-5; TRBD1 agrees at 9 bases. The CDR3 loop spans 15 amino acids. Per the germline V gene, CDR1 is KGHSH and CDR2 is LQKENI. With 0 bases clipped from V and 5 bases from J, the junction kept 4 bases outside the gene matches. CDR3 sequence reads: CASSPPGQGGETQYF. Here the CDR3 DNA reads TGTGCCAGCTCACCACCGGGACAGGGTGGTGAGACCCAGTACTTC.

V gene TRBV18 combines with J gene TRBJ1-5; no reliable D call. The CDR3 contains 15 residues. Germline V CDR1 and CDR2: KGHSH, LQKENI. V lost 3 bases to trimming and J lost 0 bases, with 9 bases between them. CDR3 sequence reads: CASSPTQYSNQPQHF. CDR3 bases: TGTGCCAGCTCACCTACACAATATAGCAATCAGCCCCAGCATTTT.

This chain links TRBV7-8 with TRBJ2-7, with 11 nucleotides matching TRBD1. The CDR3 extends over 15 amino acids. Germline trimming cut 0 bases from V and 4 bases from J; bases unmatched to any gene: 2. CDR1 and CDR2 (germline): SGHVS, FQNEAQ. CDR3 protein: CASSLADRGQYEQYF. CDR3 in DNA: TGTGCCAGCAGCTTAGCGGACAGGGGGCAGTACGAGCAGTACTTC.

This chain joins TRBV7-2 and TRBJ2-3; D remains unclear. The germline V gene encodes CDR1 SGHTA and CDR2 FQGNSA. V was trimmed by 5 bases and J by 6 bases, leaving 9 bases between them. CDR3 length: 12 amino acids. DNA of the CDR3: TGTGCCAGCAGCCCCCTTGCGGATACGCAGTATTTT. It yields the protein CASSPLADTQYF.

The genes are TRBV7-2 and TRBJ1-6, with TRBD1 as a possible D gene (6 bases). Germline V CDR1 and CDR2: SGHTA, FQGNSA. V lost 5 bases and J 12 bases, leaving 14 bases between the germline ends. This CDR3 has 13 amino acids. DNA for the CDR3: TGTGCCAGCAGCAAGGACCAAGGGGGACCCCTCCACTTT. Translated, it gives CASSKDQGGPLHF.

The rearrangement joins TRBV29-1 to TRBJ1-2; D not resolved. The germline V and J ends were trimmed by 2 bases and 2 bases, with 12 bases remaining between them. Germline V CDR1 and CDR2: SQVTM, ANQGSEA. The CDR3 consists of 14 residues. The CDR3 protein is CSVELARSNYGYTF. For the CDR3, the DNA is TGCAGCGTTGAACTTGCCAGGTCAAACTATGGCTACACCTTC.

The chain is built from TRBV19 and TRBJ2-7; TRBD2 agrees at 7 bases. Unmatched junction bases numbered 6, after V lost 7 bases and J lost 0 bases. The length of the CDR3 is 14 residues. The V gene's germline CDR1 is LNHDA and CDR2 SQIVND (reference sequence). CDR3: CASNPGTNSYEQYF. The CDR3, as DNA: TGTGCCAGTAACCCCGGGACTAACTCCTACGAGCAGTACTTC.

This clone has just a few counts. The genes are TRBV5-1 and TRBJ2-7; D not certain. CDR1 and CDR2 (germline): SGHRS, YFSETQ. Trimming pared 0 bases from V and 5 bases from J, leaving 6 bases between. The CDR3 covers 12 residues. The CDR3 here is CASSLAFDEQYF. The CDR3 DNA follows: TGCGCCAGCAGCTTGGCCTTCGACGAGCAGTACTTC.

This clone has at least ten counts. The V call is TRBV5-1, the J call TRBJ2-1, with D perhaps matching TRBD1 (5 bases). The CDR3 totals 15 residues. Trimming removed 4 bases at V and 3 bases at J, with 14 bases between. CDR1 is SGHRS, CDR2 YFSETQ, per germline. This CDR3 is CASSADLTGYNEQFF. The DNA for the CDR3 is TGCGCCAGCAGCGCGGACCTAACAGGCTACAATGAGCAGTTCTTC.

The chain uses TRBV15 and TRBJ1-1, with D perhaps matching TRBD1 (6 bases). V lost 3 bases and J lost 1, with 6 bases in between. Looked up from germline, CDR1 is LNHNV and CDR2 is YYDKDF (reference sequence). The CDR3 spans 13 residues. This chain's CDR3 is CATSRTGNTEAFF. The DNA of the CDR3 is TGTGCCACCAGCAGGACAGGGAACACTGAAGCTTTCTTT. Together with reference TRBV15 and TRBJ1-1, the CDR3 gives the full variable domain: DAMVIQNPRYQVTQFGKPVTLSCSQTLNHNVMYWYQQKSSQAPKLLFHYYDKDFNNEADTPDNFQSRRPNTSFCFLDIRSPGLGDTAMYLCATSRTGNTEAFFGQGTRLTVV.

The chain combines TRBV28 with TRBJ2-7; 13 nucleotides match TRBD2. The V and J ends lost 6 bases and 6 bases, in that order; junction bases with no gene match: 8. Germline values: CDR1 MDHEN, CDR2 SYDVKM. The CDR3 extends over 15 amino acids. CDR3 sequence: CASRERTSGSREQYF. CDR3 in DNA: TGTGCCAGCAGGGAAAGGACTAGCGGGAGTCGCGAGCAGTACTTC. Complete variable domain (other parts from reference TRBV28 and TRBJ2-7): DVKVTQSSRYLVKRTGEKVFLECVQDMDHENMFWYRQDPGLGLRLIYFSYDVKMKEKGDIPEGYSVSREKKERFSLILESASTNQTSMYLCASRERTSGSREQYFGPGTRLTVT.

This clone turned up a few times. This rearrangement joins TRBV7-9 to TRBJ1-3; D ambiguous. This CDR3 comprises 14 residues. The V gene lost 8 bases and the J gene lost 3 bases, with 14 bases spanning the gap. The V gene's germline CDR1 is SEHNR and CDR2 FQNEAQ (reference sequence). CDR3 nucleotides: TGTGCCAGCGGAGAGAGGGCGGTTGGAAACACCATATATTTT. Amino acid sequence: CASGERAVGNTIYF.

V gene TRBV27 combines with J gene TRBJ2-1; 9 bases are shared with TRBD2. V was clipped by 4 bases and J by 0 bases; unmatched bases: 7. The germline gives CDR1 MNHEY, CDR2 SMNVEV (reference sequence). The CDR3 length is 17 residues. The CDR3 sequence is CASSSRTSANSYNEQFF. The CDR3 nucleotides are TGTGCCAGCAGTTCTAGGACTAGCGCAAACTCCTACAATGAGCAGTTCTTC.

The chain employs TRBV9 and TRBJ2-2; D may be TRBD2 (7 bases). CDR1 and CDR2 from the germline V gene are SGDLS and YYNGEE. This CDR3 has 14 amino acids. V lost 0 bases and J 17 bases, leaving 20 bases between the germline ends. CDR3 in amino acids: CASSVGGGVAALFF. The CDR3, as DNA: TGTGCCAGCAGCGTAGGAGGGGGGGTAGCGGCGCTTTTTTTT.

DNA for the CDR3: TGTGCCACAAGAGAAGAGCGGGAACCCTACAATGAGCAGTTCTTC. It yields the protein CATREEREPYNEQFF. The V and J genes are TRBV15 and TRBJ2-1; 7 bases map to TRBD2. V gave up 9 bases and J gave up 2 bases; unmatched junction bases: 10. The germline V gene has CDR1 LNHNV and CDR2 YYDKDF (reference sequence). The CDR3 is 15 residues long.

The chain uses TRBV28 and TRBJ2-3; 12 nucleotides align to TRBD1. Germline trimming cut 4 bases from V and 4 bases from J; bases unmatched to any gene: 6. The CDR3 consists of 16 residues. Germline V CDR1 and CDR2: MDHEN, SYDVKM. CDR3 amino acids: CASSSRDRGRSDTQYF. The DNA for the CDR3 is TGTGCCAGCAGTTCTCGGGACAGGGGGCGGTCAGATACGCAGTATTTT. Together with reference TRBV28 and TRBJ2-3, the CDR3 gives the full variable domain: DVKVTQSSRYLVKRTGEKVFLECVQDMDHENMFWYRQDPGLGLRLIYFSYDVKMKEKGDIPEGYSVSREKKERFSLILESASTNQTSMYLCASSSRDRGRSDTQYFGPGTRLTVL.

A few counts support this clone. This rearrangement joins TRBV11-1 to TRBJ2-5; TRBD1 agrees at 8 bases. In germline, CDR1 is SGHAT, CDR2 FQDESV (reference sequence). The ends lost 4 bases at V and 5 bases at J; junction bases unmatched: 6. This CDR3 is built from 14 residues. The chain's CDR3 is CASSWDRKGETQYF. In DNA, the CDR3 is TGTGCCAGCAGCTGGGACAGGAAGGGGGAGACCCAGTACTTC.

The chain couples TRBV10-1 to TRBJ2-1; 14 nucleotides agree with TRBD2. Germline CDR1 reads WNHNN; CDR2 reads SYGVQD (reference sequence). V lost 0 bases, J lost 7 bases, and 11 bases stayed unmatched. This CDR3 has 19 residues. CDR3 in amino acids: CASSESPGLAGVVANEQFF. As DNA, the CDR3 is TGCGCCAGCAGTGAGTCTCCGGGACTAGCGGGAGTAGTGGCGAATGAGCAGTTCTTC.

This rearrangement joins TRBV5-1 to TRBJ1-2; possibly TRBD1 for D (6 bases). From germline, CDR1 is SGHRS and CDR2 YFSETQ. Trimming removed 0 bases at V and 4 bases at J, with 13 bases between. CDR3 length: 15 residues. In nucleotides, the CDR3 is TGCGCCAGCAGCTTGGCTCCAGGGGCGTTCTATGGCTACACCTTC. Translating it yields CASSLAPGAFYGYTF.

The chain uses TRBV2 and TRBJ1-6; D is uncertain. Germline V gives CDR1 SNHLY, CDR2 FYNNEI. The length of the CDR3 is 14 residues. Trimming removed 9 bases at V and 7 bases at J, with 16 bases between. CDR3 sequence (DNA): TGTGCCAGGGGAGGGTCCCGGGAAAATTCACCCCTCCACTTT. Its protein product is CARGGSRENSPLHF.

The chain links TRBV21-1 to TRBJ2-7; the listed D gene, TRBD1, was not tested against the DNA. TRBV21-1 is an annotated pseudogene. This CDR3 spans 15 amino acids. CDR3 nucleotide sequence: TGTGCCAGCAGCAGGGCAGATTGTAGCTCCTACGAGCAGTACTTC. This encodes CASSRADCSSYEQYF.

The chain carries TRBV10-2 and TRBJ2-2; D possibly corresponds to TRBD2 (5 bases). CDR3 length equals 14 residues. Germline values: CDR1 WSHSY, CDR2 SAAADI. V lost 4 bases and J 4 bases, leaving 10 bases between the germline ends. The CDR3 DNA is TGCGCCAGCAGTGGCCTAGCAGTCACCGGGGAGCTGTTTTTT. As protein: CASSGLAVTGELFF.